These 2 T cell receptor beta chains came from one sample sequenced in a study of shared clonotypes between healthy human individuals. Only in-frame clones appear in the TCRdb table, and some are missing; sequencing was by immunoSEQ multiplex PCR. The table has 2,500,000 or so clones, roughly 92% seen once; the top ten hold under 0.15%. Material for sequencing was naive CD4+ T cells sorted from blood. Sample subset: CD45RA+ positively selected. The receptor source for this set is a man aged 18 to 35 in good health.

In regard to this clone: This sample also contains other DNA sequences that code for the same CDR3. CDR3 residues: CASSYSTYTEAFF. DNA for the CDR3: TGTGCCAGCAGTTACTCGACGTACACTGAAGCTTTCTTT. This chain links TRBV6-5 with TRBJ1-1; D unclear. The CDR3 is 13 residues long. Germline V CDR1 and CDR2: MNHEY, SVGAGI. V gave up 0 bases and J gave up 3 bases, with 5 bases separating them.

The chain carries TRBV7-8 and TRBJ2-2; D unclear. This CDR3 is 14 amino acids long. Germline-derived CDR1 and CDR2 are SGHVS and FQNEAQ. The V end was cut by 7 bases, the J end by 1 base, with 10 bases between. The CDR3 DNA is TGTGCCAGCATCCCTGGGGAGAACACCGGGGAGCTGTTTTTT. Translating gives CASIPGENTGELFF.